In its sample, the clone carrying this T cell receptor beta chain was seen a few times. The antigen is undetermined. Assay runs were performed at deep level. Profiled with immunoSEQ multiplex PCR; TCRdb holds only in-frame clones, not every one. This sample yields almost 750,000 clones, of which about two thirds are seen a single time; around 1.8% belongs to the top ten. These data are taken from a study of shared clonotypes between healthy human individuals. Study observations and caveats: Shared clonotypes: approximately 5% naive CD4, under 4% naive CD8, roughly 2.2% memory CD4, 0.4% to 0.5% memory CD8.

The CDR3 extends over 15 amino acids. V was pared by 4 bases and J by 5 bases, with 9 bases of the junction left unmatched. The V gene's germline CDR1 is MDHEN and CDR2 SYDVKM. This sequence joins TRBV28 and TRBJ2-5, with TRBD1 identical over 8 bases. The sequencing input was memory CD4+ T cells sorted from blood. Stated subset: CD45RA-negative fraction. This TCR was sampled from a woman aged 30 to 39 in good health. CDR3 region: CASSSLDRVDETQYF. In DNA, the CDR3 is TGTGCCAGCAGTTCCTTGGACAGGGTAGACGAGACCCAGTACTTC.